This T cell receptor beta chain appears in the sequencing data of a study of blood T cell repertoires in COVID-19. The germline CDR1 and CDR2 sequences are MNHEY and SVGAGI. The V segment lost 4 bases and the J segment 2 bases; nucleotides outside the gene matches: 6. The CDR3 runs to 16 residues. Sequencing used immunoSEQ multiplex PCR; TCRdb keeps in-frame clones, though not all of them. This table holds a few hundred thousand clones, 88% found once. The V gene is TRBV6-5, the J gene TRBJ2-1; 9 bases align to TRBD2. This TCR derives from an older woman in a cohort exposed to, infected with or recovered from COVID-19 (not recorded which). Sequenced input: PBMCs or T cells enriched from blood (not recorded which). The CDR3 reads CASSLAGGIPYNEQFF. CDR3 DNA: TGTGCCAGCAGTTTGGCGGGAGGGATCCCCTACAATGAGCAGTTCTTC.